Shown below are 6 T cell receptor beta chains from a single sample sequenced in a study of blood T cell repertoires in COVID-19. Sequencing used immunoSEQ multiplex PCR; TCRdb keeps in-frame clones, though not all of them. The sample records about 300,000 clones, 70% to 90% being singletons. Material for sequencing was peripheral blood. These TCRs come from a woman between 25 and 40 years old with COVID-19, enrolled during active disease.

As regards this clone: The CDR3 carries no conserved terminal phenylalanine or tryptophan, so it likely arises from a read error. The chain combines TRBV19 with TRBJ1-2; 8 nucleotides line up with TRBD1. Germline assignment: CDR1 LNHDA and CDR2 SQIVND (reference sequence). The CDR3 loop spans 14 amino acids. The J segment lost 5 bases and the V segment lost 5 bases, leaving 7 bases of the junction unmatched. The CDR3 DNA reads as TGTGCCAGTAGTGGACAGGGAGGAGGATATGGCTACACCTAC. This encodes CASSGQGGGYGYTY.

This chain joins TRBV5-1 and TRBJ2-5, with D maybe TRBD1 (5 bases). The CDR3 spans 13 residues. V lost 6 bases, J lost 3 bases, and 12 bases lay in between. From germline, CDR1 is SGHRS and CDR2 YFSETQ. The CDR3 is CASTRAGKETQYF. CDR3 coding DNA: TGCGCCAGCACTAGGGCAGGGAAAGAGACCCAGTACTTC.

The chain couples TRBV13 to TRBJ2-2; D possibly corresponds to TRBD2 (5 bases). Trimming pared 0 bases from V and 7 bases from J, leaving 6 bases between. CDR1 is PRHDT, CDR2 FYEKMQ, per germline (reference sequence). The CDR3 covers 13 residues. CDR3 residues: CASSLGRGGELFF. The DNA for the CDR3 is TGTGCCAGCAGCTTAGGCCGGGGCGGGGAGCTGTTTTTT.

This rearrangement joins TRBV6-5 to TRBJ1-2; TRBD1 matches 8 bases. V was pared by 4 bases and J by 8 bases, with 3 bases of the junction left unmatched. The CDR3 loop spans 12 amino acids. CDR1 is MNHEY and CDR2 is SVGAGI in the germline V gene. For the CDR3, the DNA is TGTGCCAGCAGTTCGACAGGGGCAGGCTACACCTTC. Its protein is CASSSTGAGYTF.

The J gene is TRBJ1-2, the V gene TRBV6-2 or TRBV6-3; D possibly corresponds to TRBD1 (5 bases). Germline-derived CDR1 and CDR2 are MNHEY and SVGEGT. Between the trimmed V and J ends, which lost 4 bases and 2 bases, there was a span of 8 bases. The CDR3 contains 13 residues. The CDR3 loop reads CASSSPGNYGYTF. CDR3 coding DNA: TGTGCCAGCAGTTCTCCAGGGAACTATGGCTACACCTTC.

The rearrangement joins TRBV6-1 to TRBJ1-3; D is perhaps TRBD1 (6 bases). V was cut by 5 bases and J by 8 bases, with 16 bases left in between. From germline, CDR1 is MNHNS and CDR2 SASEGT. The CDR3 is 14 amino acids. Here the CDR3 DNA reads TGTGCCAGCAGTAGCCAGGGGATAGGGTACACCATATATTTT. It is translated as CASSSQGIGYTIYF.